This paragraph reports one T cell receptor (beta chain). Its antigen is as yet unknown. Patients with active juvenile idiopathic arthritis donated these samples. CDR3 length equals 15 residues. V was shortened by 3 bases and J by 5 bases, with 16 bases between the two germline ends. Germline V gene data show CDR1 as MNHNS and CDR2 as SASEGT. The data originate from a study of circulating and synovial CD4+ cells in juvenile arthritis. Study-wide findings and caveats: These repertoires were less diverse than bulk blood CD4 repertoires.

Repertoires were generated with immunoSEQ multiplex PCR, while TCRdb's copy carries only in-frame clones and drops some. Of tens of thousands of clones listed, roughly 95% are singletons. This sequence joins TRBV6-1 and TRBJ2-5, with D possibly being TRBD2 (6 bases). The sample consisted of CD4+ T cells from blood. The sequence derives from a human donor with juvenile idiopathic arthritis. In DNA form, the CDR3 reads TGTGCCAGCAGTGAGCAGACGGGGAGGATCGAGACCCAGTACTTC. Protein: CASSEQTGRIETQYF.